A selection of T cell receptor beta chains follows, all from one sample in a study of shared clonotypes between healthy human individuals. TCRdb's table, derived via immunoSEQ multiplex PCR, lists solely in-frame clones and lacks some. The repertoire holds some 1 million clones, with about 70% as singletons. Sequencing was done on a sample of memory CD4+ T cells sorted from blood. These receptors originate from a man younger than 30 in good health. Each CDR3 is given with its conserved first and last residue. A D gene is named only where the DNA matches it firmly. Clone size is shown for a subset of rows, as once, few, many or a class of expanded clone.

TRBD2,-,TRBJ2-3,TRBV5-6,TGTGCCAGCAGCCCGAGCGGGAAGAAGGCAGATACGCAGTATTTT,CASSPSGKKADTQYF
TRBD2,once,TRBJ2-3,TRBV25-1,TGTGCCAGCAGTGATGGGGGAGGGCGCGACACAGATACGCAGTATTTT,CASSDGGGRDTDTQYF
-,-,TRBJ1-1,TRBV28,TGTGCCAGCAGGGGAGTGATGAACACTGAAGCTTTCTTT,CASRGVMNTEAFF
-,few,TRBJ2-5,TRBV5-1,TGCGCCAGCAGCTTGGGAGGGGGAGAGACCCAGTACTTC,CASSLGGGETQYF
TRBD1,few,TRBJ1-4,TRBV6-1,TGTGCCAGCAAACCCATCACAGGGGGTGAAAAACTGTTTTTT,CASKPITGGEKLFF
TRBD1,-,TRBJ1-6,TRBV9,TGTGCCAGCAGCCGGGACAGGATGAATTCACCCCTCCACTTT,CASSRDRMNSPLHF
TRBD1,-,TRBJ2-6,TRBV25-1,TGTGCCAGCAGAGGGACAGGGGTCGGTGGGGCCAACGTCCTGACTTTC,CASRGTGVGGANVLTF
TRBD2,-,TRBJ2-1,TRBV9,TGTGCCAGCAGCGTAGGGCTAGCGGGACCCCGTAGATACAATGAGCAGTTCTTC,CASSVGLAGPRRYNEQFF
-,-,TRBJ1-1,TRBV19,TGTGCCAGTAGTATAGATGGGGGAAGACACACTGAAGCTTTCTTT,CASSIDGGRHTEAFF
-,-,TRBJ1-2,TRBV2,TGTGCCAGCAGTGACCCTAGTGGCTACACCTTC,CASSDPSGYTF
-,-,TRBJ1-1,TRBV5-1,TGCGCCAGCAGCTTGGCGCTCTTGGCAGGGGCTGAAGCTTTCTTT,CASSLALLAGAEAFF
TRBD2,-,TRBJ2-3,TRBV9,TGTGCCAGCAGCTTTAGGGTGGGACTAGCGGGAGGAACAGATACGCAGTATTTT,CASSFRVGLAGGTDTQYF
-,-,TRBJ2-5,TRBV2,TGTGCCAGCAGGAGGGAGCAGACTATCCAAGAGACCCAGTACTTC,CASRREQTIQETQYF
TRBD1,-,TRBJ1-4,TRBV6-6,TGTGCCAGCGTGGGACAGGGGGCCGGTAATGAAAAACTGTTTTTT,CASVGQGAGNEKLFF
TRBD2,-,TRBJ2-2,TRBV10-3,TGTGCCATCAGTGGGACTAGCGGGGGAATCGGGGAGCTGTTTTTT,CAISGTSGGIGELFF
TRBD2,-,TRBJ2-2,TRBV7-9,TGTGCCAGCAGCTTTACGGGAGGCTGGGGCACCGGGGAGCTGTTTTTT,CASSFTGGWGTGELFF
TRBD1,-,TRBJ2-3,TRBV5-4,TGTGCCAGCAGCTTTGGGACAGGGAGGGATACGCAGTATTTT,CASSFGTGRDTQYF
-,few,TRBJ2-7,TRBV30,TGTGCCTGGAGTCCGGACAGCTCCTACGAGCAGTACTTC,CAWSPDSSYEQYF
TRBD1,-,TRBJ2-7,TRBV2,TGTGCCAGCAACTTTGGACAGGGGGCCTACGAGCAGTACTTC,CASNFGQGAYEQYF
TRBD2,-,TRBJ2-3,TRBV30,TGTGCCTGGAGTCGGGCGACGGGACTAGCGGGGGGTACGCAGTATTTT,CAWSRATGLAGGTQYF
-,-,TRBJ1-1,TRBV19,TGTGCCAGTCAGACTAATGAATTACAGGGGAACACTGAAGCTTTCTTT,CASQTNELQGNTEAFF
TRBD1,-,TRBJ1-2,TRBV6-1,TGTGCCAGCAGTGAAGGGACAGGGGGCAGGAATGGCTACACCTTC,CASSEGTGGRNGYTF
TRBD2,-,TRBJ2-7,TRBV11-2,TGTGCCAGCAGCCCGGGAGGACCCTTGTACGAGCAGTACTTC,CASSPGGPLYEQYF
-,few,TRBJ1-1,TRBV18,TGTGCCAGCTCACCGACACAAGGGGGGACTAACACTGAAGCTTTCTTT,CASSPTQGGTNTEAFF
-,-,TRBJ2-7,TRBV5-1,TGCGCCAGCAGTAGACCTGTACCCTACGAGCAGTACTTC,CASSRPVPYEQYF
-,-,TRBJ2-7,TRBV14,TGTGCCAGCAGCCAAGATTCATACAGGAGCTACGAGCAGTACTTC,CASSQDSYRSYEQYF
-,-,TRBJ1-1,TRBV18,TGTGCCAGCTCGCCAGACGGGAACACTGAAGCTTTCTTT,CASSPDGNTEAFF
-,once,TRBJ1-2,TRBV5-1,TGCGCCAGTGGCCCCGGGGACTACAATAACTATGGCTACACCTTC,CASGPGDYNNYGYTF
TRBD1,-,TRBJ1-6,TRBV28,TGTGCCAGCAGTTCTAGGACAGGGGATAGTACACCCCTCCACTTT,CASSSRTGDSTPLHF
TRBD1,-,TRBJ1-2,TRBV6-1,TGTGCCAGCAGTGAGAGGGACAGGGGAGAAGGCTACACCTTC,CASSERDRGEGYTF
-,-,TRBJ2-7,TRBV13,TGTGCCAGCAGCTTCGGGGGAACCGAGCAGTACTTC,CASSFGGTEQYF
-,-,TRBJ1-4,TRBV7-6,TGTGCCAGCAGCTTATCTCAAATTAATGAAAAACTGTTTTTT,CASSLSQINEKLFF
-,-,TRBJ1-2,TRBV10-3,TGTGCCATCACAGCCCGGCGAGACAGCGACTATGGCTACACCTTC,CAITARRDSDYGYTF
-,-,TRBJ2-3,TRBV5-5,TGTGCCAGCAGCTTTCGAGATTACTCAGATACGCAGTATTTT,CASSFRDYSDTQYF
-,-,TRBJ1-3,TRBV11-2,TGTGCCAGCAGCTTAGCGGTGGGAACGGCTGGAAACACCATATATTTT,CASSLAVGTAGNTIYF
-,-,TRBJ1-2,TRBV7-9,TGTGCCAGCAGCCATTGGGCAGGAGAGGCCTATGGCTACACCTTC,CASSHWAGEAYGYTF
-,-,TRBJ2-3,TRBV7-9,TGTGCCAGCAGCTTAGCTGGGGGCACAGATACGCAGTATTTT,CASSLAGGTDTQYF
-,-,TRBJ2-1,TRBV6-5,TGTGCCAGCAAGGGGATCGGGGAGCAGTTCTTC,CASKGIGEQFF
-,-,TRBJ2-3,TRBV10-1,TGCGCCAGCAGTGTTGACAGCCCTAGCACAGATACGCAGTATTTT,CASSVDSPSTDTQYF
-,-,TRBJ2-1,TRBV5-1,TGCGCCAGCAGCTTAGGGTCATTTTCCTACAATGAGCAGTTCTTC,CASSLGSFSYNEQFF
-,few,TRBJ2-3,TRBV6-5,TGTGCCAGCAGAGTTCGGGACACAGATACGCAGTATTTT,CASRVRDTDTQYF
TRBD1,-,TRBJ1-1,TRBV27,TGTGCCAGCAGTTTAACAGGGGGGCTTCACACTGAAGCTTTCTTT,CASSLTGGLHTEAFF
TRBD2,-,TRBJ2-2,TRBV7-6,TGTGCCAGCAGCCGGAAGACAGCGGGAGATAACACCGGGGAGCTGTTTTTT,CASSRKTAGDNTGELFF
TRBD2,few,TRBJ2-5,TRBV7-6,TGTGCCAGCAGCTCCCATAGCGGGAGCCAAGAGACCCAGTACTTC,CASSSHSGSQETQYF
TRBD2,once,TRBJ2-5,TRBV5-1,TGCGCCAGCAGCCCACCCTTTGGCGGGGGGGCCGGGGAGACCCAGTACTTC,CASSPPFGGGAGETQYF
-,-,TRBJ1-1,TRBV30,TGTGCCTGGAGTCGGGGGGGCGACACTGAAGCTTTCTTT,CAWSRGGDTEAFF
-,-,TRBJ2-5,TRBV2,TGTGCCAGCAGTGAATCCCGAGGCGTCCCCCAGCAAGAGACCCAGTACTTC,CASSESRGVPQQETQYF
TRBD1,few,TRBJ1-5,TRBV5-1,TGCGCCAGCAGCGGGGGACAGGGGTATCAGCCCCAGCATTTT,CASSGGQGYQPQHF
-,-,TRBJ2-1,TRBV5-1,TGCGCCAGCAGCTTAATGGGTTTGTACAATGAGCAGTTCTTC,CASSLMGLYNEQFF
-,-,TRBJ1-5,TRBV4-1,TGCGCCAGCAGCCAAGAAGATTATAGCAATCAGCCCCAGCATTTT,CASSQEDYSNQPQHF
-,-,TRBJ2-7,TRBV6-1,TGTGCCAGCAGTCACCCGGGTGGCGAGCAGTACTTC,CASSHPGGEQYF
-,-,TRBJ1-6,TRBV5-5,TGTGCCAGCAGCATCGGCGGGGTTAGTTCACCCCTCCACTTT,CASSIGGVSSPLHF
TRBD2,few,TRBJ2-2,TRBV6-6,TGTGCCAGCAGTACGACAGCGGGAGAGAGGGAGGAGCTGTTTTTT,CASSTTAGEREELFF
-,-,TRBJ1-1,TRBV30,TGTGCCCGTTCAACAGGGTACACTGAAGCTTTCTTT,CARSTGYTEAFF
-,few,TRBJ2-7,TRBV7-2,TGTGCCAGCAGCTTGTCCGGGAGTAGGTACGAGCAGTACTTC,CASSLSGSRYEQYF